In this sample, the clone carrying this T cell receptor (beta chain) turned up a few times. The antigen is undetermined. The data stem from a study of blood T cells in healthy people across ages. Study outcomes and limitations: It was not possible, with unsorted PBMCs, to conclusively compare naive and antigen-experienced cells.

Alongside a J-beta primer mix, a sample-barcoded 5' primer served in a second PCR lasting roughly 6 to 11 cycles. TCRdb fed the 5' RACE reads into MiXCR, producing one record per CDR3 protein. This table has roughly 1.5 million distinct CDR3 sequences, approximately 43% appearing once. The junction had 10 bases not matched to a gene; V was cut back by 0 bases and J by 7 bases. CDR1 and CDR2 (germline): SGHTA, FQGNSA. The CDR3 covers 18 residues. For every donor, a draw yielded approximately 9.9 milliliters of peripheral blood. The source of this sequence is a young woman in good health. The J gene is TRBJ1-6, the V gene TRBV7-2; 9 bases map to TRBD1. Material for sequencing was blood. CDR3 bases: TGTGCCAGCAGCTTAGCCCCTTTGGGACAGGGCCTAAATTCACCCCTCCACTTT. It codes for CASSLAPLGQGLNSPLHF.